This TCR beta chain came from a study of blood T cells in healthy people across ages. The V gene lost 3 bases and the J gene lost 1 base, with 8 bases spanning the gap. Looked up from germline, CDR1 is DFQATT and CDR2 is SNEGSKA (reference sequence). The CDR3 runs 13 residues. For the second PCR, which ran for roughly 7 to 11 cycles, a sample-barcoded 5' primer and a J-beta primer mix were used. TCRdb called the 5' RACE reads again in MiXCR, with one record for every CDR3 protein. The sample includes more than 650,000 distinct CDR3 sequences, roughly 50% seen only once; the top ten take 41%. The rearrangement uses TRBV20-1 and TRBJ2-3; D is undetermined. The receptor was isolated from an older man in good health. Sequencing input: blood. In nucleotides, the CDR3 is TGCAGTGCTAGTGGTCCGGGCACAGATACGCAGTATTTT. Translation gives CSASGPGTDTQYF.